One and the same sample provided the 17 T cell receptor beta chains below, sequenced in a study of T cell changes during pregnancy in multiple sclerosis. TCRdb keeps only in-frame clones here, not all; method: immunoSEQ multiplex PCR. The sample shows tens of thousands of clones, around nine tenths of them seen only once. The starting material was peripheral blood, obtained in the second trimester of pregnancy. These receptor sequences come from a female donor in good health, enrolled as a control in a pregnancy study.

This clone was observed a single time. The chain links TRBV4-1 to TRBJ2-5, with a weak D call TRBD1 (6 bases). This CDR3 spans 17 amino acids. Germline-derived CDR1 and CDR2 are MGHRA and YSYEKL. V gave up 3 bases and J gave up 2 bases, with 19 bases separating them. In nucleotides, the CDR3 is TGCGCCAGCAGCCAGGCTACAGGGATGTCCGTACAAGAGACCCAGTACTTC. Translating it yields CASSQATGMSVQETQYF.

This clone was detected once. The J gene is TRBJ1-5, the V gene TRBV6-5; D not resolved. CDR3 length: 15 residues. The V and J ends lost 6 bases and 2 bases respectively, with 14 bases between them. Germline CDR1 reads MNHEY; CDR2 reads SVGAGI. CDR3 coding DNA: TGTGCCAGCAGGTATAAGGGAGGAGGCAATCAGCCCCAGCATTTT. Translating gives CASRYKGGGNQPQHF.

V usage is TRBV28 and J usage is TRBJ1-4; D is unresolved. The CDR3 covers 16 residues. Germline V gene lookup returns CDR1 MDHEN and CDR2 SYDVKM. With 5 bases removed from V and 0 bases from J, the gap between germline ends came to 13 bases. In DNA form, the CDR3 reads TGTGCCAGCAGTCCGAGACGGGTTGCAACTAATGAAAAACTGTTTTTT. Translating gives CASSPRRVATNEKLFF.

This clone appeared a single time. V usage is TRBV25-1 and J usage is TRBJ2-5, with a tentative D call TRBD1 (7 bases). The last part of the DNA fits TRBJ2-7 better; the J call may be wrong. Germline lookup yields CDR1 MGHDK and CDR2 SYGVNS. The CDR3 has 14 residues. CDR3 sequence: CASSEAGGGYEQYF. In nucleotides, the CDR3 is TGTGCCAGCAGTGAAGCAGGGGGAGGCTACGAGCAGTACTTC.

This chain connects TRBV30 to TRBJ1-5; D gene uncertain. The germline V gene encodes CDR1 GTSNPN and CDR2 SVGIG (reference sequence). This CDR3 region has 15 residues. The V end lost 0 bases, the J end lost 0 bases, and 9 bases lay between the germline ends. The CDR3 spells CAWSVGSNSNQPQHF. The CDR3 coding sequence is TGTGCCTGGAGTGTGGGCAGCAATAGCAATCAGCCCCAGCATTTT.

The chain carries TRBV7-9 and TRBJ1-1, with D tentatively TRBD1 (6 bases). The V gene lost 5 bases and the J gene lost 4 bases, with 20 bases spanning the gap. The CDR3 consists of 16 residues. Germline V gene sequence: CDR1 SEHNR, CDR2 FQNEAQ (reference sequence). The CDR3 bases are TGTGCCAGCAGCCGATTGATTACAGGGCGAGTCACTGAAGCTTTCTTT. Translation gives CASSRLITGRVTEAFF.

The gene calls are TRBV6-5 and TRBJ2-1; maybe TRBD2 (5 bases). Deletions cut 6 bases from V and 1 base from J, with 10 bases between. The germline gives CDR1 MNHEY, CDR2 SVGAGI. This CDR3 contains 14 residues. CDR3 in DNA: TGTGCCAGCAGGAGGGTGGGGTCCTACAATGAGCAGTTCTTC. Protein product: CASRRVGSYNEQFF.

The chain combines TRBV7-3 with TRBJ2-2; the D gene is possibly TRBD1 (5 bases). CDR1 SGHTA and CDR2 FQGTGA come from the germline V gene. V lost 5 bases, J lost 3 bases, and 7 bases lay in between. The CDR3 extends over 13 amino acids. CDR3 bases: TGTGCCAGCAGCCCACAGGACACCGGGGAGCTGTTTTTT. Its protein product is CASSPQDTGELFF.

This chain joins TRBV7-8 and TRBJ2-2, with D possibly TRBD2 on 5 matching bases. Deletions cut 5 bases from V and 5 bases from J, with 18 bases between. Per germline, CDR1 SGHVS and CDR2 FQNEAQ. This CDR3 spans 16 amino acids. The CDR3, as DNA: TGTGCCAGCAGCCTCGGACCCGGAGGAGGAACCGGGGAGCTGTTTTTT. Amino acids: CASSLGPGGGTGELFF.

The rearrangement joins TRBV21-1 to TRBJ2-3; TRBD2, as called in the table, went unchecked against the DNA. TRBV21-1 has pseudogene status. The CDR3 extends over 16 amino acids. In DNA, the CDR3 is TGTGCCAGCATTCTCCCCCTAGCGGGGGTAACAGATACGCAGTATTTT. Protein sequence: CASILPLAGVTDTQYF.

The CDR3 protein is CASSASGGPYEQYF. In DNA form, the CDR3 reads TGTGCCAGCAGCGCTAGCGGGGGGCCCTACGAGCAGTACTTC. J is TRBJ2-7 and V is TRBV7-8; 11 bases agree with TRBD2. Germline trimming cut 5 bases from V and 2 bases from J; bases unmatched to any gene: 2. CDR1 and CDR2 from the germline V gene are SGHVS and FQNEAQ. The CDR3 runs 14 residues.

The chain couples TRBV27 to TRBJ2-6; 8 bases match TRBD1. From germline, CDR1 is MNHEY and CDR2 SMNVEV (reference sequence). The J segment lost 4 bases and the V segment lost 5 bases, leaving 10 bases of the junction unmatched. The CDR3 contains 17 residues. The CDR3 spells CASSPGQGLSGANVLTF. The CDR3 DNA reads TGTGCCAGCAGTCCTGGACAGGGCTTATCCGGGGCCAACGTCCTGACTTTC.

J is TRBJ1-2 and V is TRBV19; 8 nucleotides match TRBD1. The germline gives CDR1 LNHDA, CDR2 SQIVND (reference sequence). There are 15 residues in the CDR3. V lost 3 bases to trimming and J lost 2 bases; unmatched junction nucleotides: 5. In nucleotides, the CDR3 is TGTGCCAGTAGTATGTCCCGGGACAGGAACTATGGCTACACCTTC. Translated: CASSMSRDRNYGYTF.

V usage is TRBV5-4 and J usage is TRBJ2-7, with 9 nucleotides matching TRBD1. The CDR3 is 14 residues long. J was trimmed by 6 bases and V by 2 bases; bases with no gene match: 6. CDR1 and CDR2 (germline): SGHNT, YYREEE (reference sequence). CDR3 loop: CASSLTGQGFEQYF. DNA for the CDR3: TGTGCCAGCAGCTTAACGGGACAGGGCTTCGAGCAGTACTTC.

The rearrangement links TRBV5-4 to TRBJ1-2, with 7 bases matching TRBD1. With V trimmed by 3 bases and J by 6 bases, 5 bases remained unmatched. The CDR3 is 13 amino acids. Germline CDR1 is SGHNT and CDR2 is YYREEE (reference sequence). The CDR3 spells CASSSGGGHGYTF. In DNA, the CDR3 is TGTGCCAGCAGCTCGGGAGGGGGCCATGGCTACACCTTC. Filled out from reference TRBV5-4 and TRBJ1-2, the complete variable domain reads ETGVTQSPTHLIKTRGQQVTLRCSSQSGHNTVSWYQQALGQGPQFIFQYYREEENGRGNFPPRFSGLQFPNYSSELNVNALELDDSALYLCASSSGGGHGYTFGSGTRLTVV.

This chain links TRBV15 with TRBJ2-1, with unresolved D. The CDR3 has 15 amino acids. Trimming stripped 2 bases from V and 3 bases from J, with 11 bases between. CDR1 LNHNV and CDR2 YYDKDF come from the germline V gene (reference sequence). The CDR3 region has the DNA TGTGCCACCAGCAGATTATTGACGGGCTACAATGAGCAGTTCTTC. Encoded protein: CATSRLLTGYNEQFF.

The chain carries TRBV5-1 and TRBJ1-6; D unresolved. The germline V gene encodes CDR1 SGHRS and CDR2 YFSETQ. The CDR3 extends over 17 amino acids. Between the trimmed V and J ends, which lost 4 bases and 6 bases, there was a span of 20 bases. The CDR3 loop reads CASSAGRVEILNSPLHF. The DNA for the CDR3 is TGCGCCAGCAGCGCCGGGCGGGTAGAAATCCTTAATTCACCCCTCCACTTT.